This record covers a single TCR beta chain. This entry is derived from a study of blood T cell repertoires in COVID-19. The data were produced by immunoSEQ multiplex PCR, yet TCRdb's version contains in-frame clones alone and is incomplete. The data show 130,000 or so clones, approximately 71% seen once. V shed 2 bases and J 10 bases; nucleotides not matched to a gene: 6. This CDR3 is built from 15 residues. Germline values: CDR1 SGHTA, CDR2 FQGNSA. The receptor was derived from a woman in her sixties or seventies with acute or convalescent COVID-19. The genes are TRBV7-2 and TRBJ1-6; 9 nucleotides match TRBD1. Sequencing was carried out using peripheral blood. The chain's CDR3 is CASSLRSTGGSPLHF. CDR3 in DNA: TGTGCCAGCAGCTTACGGTCGACAGGGGGGTCACCCCTCCACTTT.